The entry that follows covers one T cell receptor beta chain sequence. The data stem from a study of cytomegalovirus exposure and HLA in healthy donors. The PCR used 60 Vbeta and 13 Jbeta primers. This table comes from immunoSEQ multiplex PCR, and its TCRdb copy is limited to in-frame clones, with some not included. The sample shows roughly 280,000 clones, roughly 70% of them seen only once. V dropped 8 bases and J dropped 7 bases, with 11 bases sitting between them. CDR1 and CDR2 (germline): SGHTA, FQGNSA. CDR3 length: 12 amino acids. The receptor was isolated from a female donor in good health and CMV-seronegative. This chain joins TRBV7-2 and TRBJ2-2; the D gene is possibly TRBD2 (5 bases). Source material: PBMCs. The CDR3 region is CASGENSGELFF. The DNA of the CDR3 is TGTGCCAGCGGGGAGAATAGCGGGGAGCTGTTTTTT.